The clone carrying this T cell receptor (beta chain) was detected only a few times. Compared with germline, one end of the junction differs, possibly owing to a read error. The CDR3 has 15 residues. Germline V gene data show CDR1 as SSHAT and CDR2 as FNYEAQ (reference sequence). Clones were sequenced by immunoSEQ multiplex PCR, and TCRdb holds only the in-frame ones, with some missing. The sample has about 93,000 clones; around 78% are singletons. The time point here: cycle 4 day 1 (C4D1), after 5 to 7 weeks of nivolumab. Every patient had relapsed following autologous stem cell transplantation, and cohorts differed in brentuximab vedotin exposure. The data originate from a study of PD-1 blockade in classical Hodgkin lymphoma.

The chain joins TRBV7-7 to TRBJ2-5, with 11 positions matching TRBD2. Sequencing used peripheral blood mononuclear cells (PBMCs), obtained before the fourth cycle of nivolumab. This clonotype originated in a human donor with classical Hodgkin lymphoma. The CDR3 DNA reads as TGTGCTAGCAGCCAGGGACTAGCGGTAGGGGAGACCCAGTACTTC. Encoded protein: CASSQGLAVGETQYF.